The next 21 T cell receptor beta chains were all read from a single sample in a study of cytomegalovirus exposure and HLA in healthy donors (dated by TCRdb to 2015 to 2018). The library was made by the immunoSEQ multiplex PCR assay. The multiplex PCR relied on a mix of 60 forward primers for TCR Vbeta segments and 13 reverse primers for TCR Jbeta segments. In TCRdb, the immuneACCESS table is reduced to in-frame sequences with V and J assigned. These tables do not hold every clone; where another copy was compared, an unresolved V gene accounts for under half, and the others remain unexplained. In all, the sample holds fewer than 120,000 clones, and 80% of those were seen once. Clones ranked in the top ten supply 2.5% to 3% of the sample. Sequences were obtained from PBMCs. All receptors derive from a woman aged 60-75 years in good health and CMV-seropositive.

The chain recombines TRBV18 with TRBJ1-1, with 9 positions matching TRBD1. This CDR3 contains 16 residues. The germline V gene encodes CDR1 KGHSH and CDR2 LQKENI. V trimming: 3 bases; J trimming: 0 bases; junction bases outside the gene matches: 5. CDR3 region: CASSPGQGTLNTEAFF. The CDR3 DNA is TGTGCCAGCTCACCGGGACAGGGCACGTTGAACACTGAAGCTTTCTTT.

The rearrangement uses TRBV5-4 and TRBJ2-1; weak D call: TRBD2 (6 bases). The germline V and J ends were trimmed by 0 bases and 0 bases, with 10 bases remaining between them. Germline V lookup: CDR1 SGHNT, CDR2 YYREEE (reference sequence). This CDR3 is built from 16 residues. The CDR3 loop reads CASSLGAGISYNEQFF. Here the CDR3 DNA reads TGTGCCAGCAGCTTGGGGGCGGGAATCTCCTACAATGAGCAGTTCTTC.

In its sample, this clone was seen once. This chain joins TRBV5-1 and TRBJ2-7; TRBD2 matches at 9 bases. The CDR3 loop spans 16 amino acids. V was pared by 5 bases and J by 2 bases, with 11 bases of the junction left unmatched. CDR1 and CDR2 from the germline V gene are SGHRS and YFSETQ. DNA of the CDR3: TGCGCCAGCAGAACAGAGACTAGCGGTAGAACCTACGAGCAGTACTTC. It translates to CASRTETSGRTYEQYF.

V usage is TRBV7-8 and J usage is TRBJ2-7; 7 nucleotides line up with TRBD1. Germline assignment: CDR1 SGHVS and CDR2 FQNEAQ. Losses at the gene ends were 0 bases for V and 2 bases for J; bases not matched to a gene: 10. There are 17 residues in the CDR3. The DNA of the CDR3 is TGTGCCAGCAGCTTAGCGGGGGCCACAGGGGCCCCCTACGAGCAGTACTTC. Translation: CASSLAGATGAPYEQYF.

This chain uses TRBV5-5 with TRBJ1-1, with D tentatively TRBD1 (6 bases). Germline lookup yields CDR1 SGHKS and CDR2 YYEKEE (reference sequence). V lost 4 bases and J 8 bases, leaving 9 bases between the germline ends. The CDR3 covers 11 residues. The CDR3 loop is CASSRGIEAFF. The CDR3, as DNA: TGTGCCAGCAGCAGGGGGATCGAAGCTTTCTTT.

The rearrangement uses TRBV29-1 and TRBJ2-5; 8 bases agree with TRBD1. V was pared by 2 bases and J by 1 base, with 6 bases of the junction left unmatched. There are 15 residues in the CDR3. The V gene's germline CDR1 is SQVTM and CDR2 ANQGSEA. The CDR3 is CSVELGRGLQETQYF. DNA of the CDR3: TGCAGCGTTGAACTTGGCAGGGGGCTCCAAGAGACCCAGTACTTC.

The chain has TRBV19 and TRBJ2-3; perhaps TRBD2 as D (6 bases). The CDR3 spans 15 residues. V was shortened by 7 bases and J by 1 base, with 15 bases between the two germline ends. Germline-derived CDR1 and CDR2 are LNHDA and SQIVND (reference sequence). The CDR3 nucleotides are TGTGCCAGTAACCGCGGGAACTCGGGCACAGATACGCAGTATTTT. This gives the protein CASNRGNSGTDTQYF.

This clone was picked up a small number of times. The chain combines TRBV9 with TRBJ2-1; TRBD2 agrees at 8 bases. The CDR3 runs to 14 residues. From germline, CDR1 is SGDLS and CDR2 YYNGEE. Germline trimming cut 4 bases from V and 8 bases from J; bases unmatched to any gene: 8. The CDR3 here is CASSTSGNAHEQFF. The CDR3 region has the DNA TGTGCCAGCAGCACTAGCGGAAACGCCCATGAGCAGTTCTTC.

This clone was seen a handful of times. The chain has TRBV2 and TRBJ2-7, with D possibly TRBD2 on 6 matching bases. The CDR3 has 18 amino acids. Trimming cost V 3 bases and J 2 bases, with 23 bases left between them. The germline V gene encodes CDR1 SNHLY and CDR2 FYNNEI. CDR3 sequence (DNA): TGTGCCAGCAGTGATTCGGACTGGTTCGGGACTTCGCCCTACGAGCAGTACTTC. Translating gives CASSDSDWFGTSPYEQYF.

The chain combines TRBV7-8 with TRBJ1-3; no clear D gene. The germline gives CDR1 SGHVS, CDR2 FQNEAQ. V dropped 7 bases and J dropped 0 bases, with 7 bases sitting between them. This CDR3 comprises 13 residues. The chain's CDR3 is CASTMSSGNTIYF. The CDR3 coding sequence is TGTGCCAGCACCATGAGCTCTGGAAACACCATATATTTT.

This chain joins TRBV5-4 and TRBJ1-2; D is perhaps TRBD1 (6 bases). Deletions cut 0 bases from V and 7 bases from J, with 16 bases between. The germline V gene has CDR1 SGHNT and CDR2 YYREEE (reference sequence). The CDR3 totals 15 residues. The CDR3 spells CASSLAGTFEGGYTF. The DNA for the CDR3 is TGTGCCAGCAGCTTGGCCGGGACATTCGAGGGTGGCTACACCTTC.

V is TRBV7-3 and J is TRBJ1-1; D is ambiguous. Deletions cut 3 bases from V and 11 bases from J, with 16 bases between. The length of the CDR3 is 13 residues. Germline CDR1 is SGHTA and CDR2 is FQGTGA. The CDR3 coding sequence is TGTGCCAGCAGCTTTGAGGGTTCAGGTGTGGCTTTCTTT. Translation gives CASSFEGSGVAFF.

The chain has TRBV10-3 and TRBJ2-5; 10 nucleotides agree with TRBD2. The CDR3 extends over 16 amino acids. The trim removed 3 bases at V and 1 base at J, leaving 5 bases unmatched. Germline V CDR1 and CDR2: ENHRY, SYGVKD. CDR3 sequence reads: CAISDRLAGAQETQYF. The CDR3 DNA reads as TGTGCCATCAGTGATAGGCTAGCGGGAGCCCAAGAGACCCAGTACTTC.

The V call is TRBV9, the J call TRBJ2-7, with 11 bases lining up with TRBD2. This CDR3 region has 14 residues. After removal of 3 bases from V and 7 bases from J, the junction contained 6 bases not matched to a gene. Germline-derived CDR1 and CDR2 are SGDLS and YYNGEE. This chain's CDR3 is CASSGSGRALEQYF. For the CDR3, the DNA is TGTGCCAGCAGCGGTAGCGGGAGGGCCTTGGAGCAGTACTTC.

The chain is built from TRBV4-2 and TRBJ2-1; 12 bases are shared with TRBD2. There are 18 residues in the CDR3. Germline CDR1 and CDR2: LGHNA and YNFKEQ. With 5 bases clipped from V and 4 bases from J, the junction kept 12 bases outside the gene matches. In DNA form, the CDR3 reads TGTGCCAGCAGCGAGTCTAGCGGGAGGGCCAATGGGTACAATGAGCAGTTCTTC. Encoded protein: CASSESSGRANGYNEQFF.

The chain couples TRBV6-5 to TRBJ1-5, with D possibly matching TRBD1 (5 bases). This CDR3 region has 14 residues. The V end lost 6 bases, the J end lost 11 bases, and 20 bases lay between the germline ends. Germline assignment: CDR1 MNHEY and CDR2 SVGAGI. CDR3 region: CASSPQAQRGAQHF. Written as DNA, the CDR3 is TGTGCCAGCAGCCCCCAGGCCCAACGGGGGGCCCAGCATTTT.

The V gene is TRBV5-1, the J gene TRBJ2-1; tentative D call: TRBD2 (6 bases). With 6 bases removed from V and 0 bases from J, the gap between germline ends came to 19 bases. CDR3 length: 17 amino acids. Germline-derived CDR1 and CDR2 are SGHRS and YFSETQ. The CDR3 spells CASIGGLSGHSYNEQFF. CDR3 nucleotides: TGCGCCAGCATTGGCGGATTGAGCGGGCACTCCTACAATGAGCAGTTCTTC.

This clone was found a few times. The chain has TRBV6-5 and TRBJ2-7, with TRBD2 matching over 14 bases. The CDR3 spans 14 residues. Germline CDR1 reads MNHEY; CDR2 reads SVGAGI. The junction had 3 bases not matched to a gene; V was cut back by 6 bases and J by 5 bases. The DNA of the CDR3 is TGTGCCAGCAGCCGGACTAGCGGGAGGCACGAGCAGTACTTC. This sequence encodes CASSRTSGRHEQYF.

This sequence joins TRBV5-4 and TRBJ2-7; TRBD2 might be the D (6 bases). The germline CDR1 and CDR2 sequences are SGHNT and YYREEE (reference sequence). This CDR3 has 14 amino acids. The V end was cut by 4 bases, the J end by 2 bases, with 13 bases between. CDR3 region: CASSTTSQPYEQYF. As DNA, the CDR3 is TGTGCCAGCAGCACCACTAGCCAGCCCTACGAGCAGTACTTC.

CDR3 amino acids: CASSYTGRSYEQYF. The CDR3 DNA is TGTGCCAGCAGCTATACAGGAAGATCCTACGAGCAGTACTTC. The genes are TRBV7-9 and TRBJ2-5; tentative D call: TRBD1 (5 bases). The DNA end is more similar to TRBJ2-7, so the J call may be wrong. This CDR3 spans 14 amino acids. Germline lookup yields CDR1 SEHNR and CDR2 FQNEAQ (reference sequence).

CDR3 loop: CASSSDMYNEQFF. Written as DNA, the CDR3 is TGTGCCAGCAGCTCGGACATGTACAATGAGCAGTTCTTC. V is TRBV7-3 and J is TRBJ2-1, with D perhaps matching TRBD1 (5 bases). The CDR3 contains 13 residues. Trimming left V 4 bases short and J 4 bases short, with 8 bases between. CDR1 and CDR2 (germline): SGHTA, FQGTGA.